This paragraph covers one TCR beta chain sequence. Its antigen remains unknown. Alongside a J-beta primer mix, a sample-barcoded 5' primer served in a second PCR lasting roughly 6 to 11 cycles. From the 5' RACE reads, TCRdb called clonotypes with MiXCR, one entry per CDR3 protein. There are over 500,000 distinct CDR3 sequences in the sample; approximately 52% occur only once, and approximately 15% lies in the top ten. Each sample used at least 6 million PBMCs. This entry belongs to a study of blood T cells in healthy people across ages. Study as a whole: The capture of about one barcoded beta molecule per two T cells was achieved by template switching.

Study-wide results and caveats: Expanded clonotype changes were possibly confounded by unknown donor CMV status. Age showed a roughly linear inverse relationship with TCR beta diversity per million T cells.

V shed 6 bases and J shed 6 bases, with 10 bases lying between them. The CDR3 extends over 11 amino acids. CDR1 is DFQATT and CDR2 is SNEGSKA in the germline V gene (reference sequence). The TCR comes from a woman of 80 years or more in good health. V usage is TRBV20-1 and J usage is TRBJ2-3; D is undetermined. Sequencing used blood. CDR3 sequence: CSAPQMDTQYF. The CDR3 bases are TGCAGTGCCCCGCAAATGGATACGCAGTATTTT.